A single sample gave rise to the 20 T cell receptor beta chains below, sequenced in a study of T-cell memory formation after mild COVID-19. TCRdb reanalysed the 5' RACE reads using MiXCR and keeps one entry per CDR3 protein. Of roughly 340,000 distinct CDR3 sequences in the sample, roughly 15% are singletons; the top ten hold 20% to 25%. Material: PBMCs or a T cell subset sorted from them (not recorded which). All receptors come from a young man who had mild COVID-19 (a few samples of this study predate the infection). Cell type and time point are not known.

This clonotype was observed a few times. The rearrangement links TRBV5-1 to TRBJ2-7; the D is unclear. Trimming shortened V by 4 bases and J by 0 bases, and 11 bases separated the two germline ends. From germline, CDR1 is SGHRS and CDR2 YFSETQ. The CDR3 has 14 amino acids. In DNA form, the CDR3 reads TGCGCCAGCAGCGTTGACCTGTACTCCTACGAGCAGTACTTC. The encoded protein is CASSVDLYSYEQYF.

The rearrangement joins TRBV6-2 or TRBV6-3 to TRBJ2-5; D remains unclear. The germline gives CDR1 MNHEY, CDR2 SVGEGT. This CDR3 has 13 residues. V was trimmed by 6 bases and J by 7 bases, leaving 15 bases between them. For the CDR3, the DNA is TGTGCCAGCAGGGTTGGTGATTACGGGACCCAGTACTTC. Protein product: CASRVGDYGTQYF.

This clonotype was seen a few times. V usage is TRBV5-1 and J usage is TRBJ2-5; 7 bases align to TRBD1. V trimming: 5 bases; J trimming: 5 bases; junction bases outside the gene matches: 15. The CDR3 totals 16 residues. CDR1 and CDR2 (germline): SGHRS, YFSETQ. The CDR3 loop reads CASSLPEQGSKETQYF. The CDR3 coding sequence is TGCGCCAGCAGTCTGCCCGAACAGGGGTCGAAGGAGACCCAGTACTTC.

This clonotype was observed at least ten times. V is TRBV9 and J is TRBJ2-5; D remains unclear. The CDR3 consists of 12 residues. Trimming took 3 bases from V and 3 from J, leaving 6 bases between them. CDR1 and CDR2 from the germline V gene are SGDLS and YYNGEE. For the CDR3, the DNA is TGTGCCAGCAGCGCGGGTAAAGAGACCCAGTACTTC. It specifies CASSAGKETQYF.

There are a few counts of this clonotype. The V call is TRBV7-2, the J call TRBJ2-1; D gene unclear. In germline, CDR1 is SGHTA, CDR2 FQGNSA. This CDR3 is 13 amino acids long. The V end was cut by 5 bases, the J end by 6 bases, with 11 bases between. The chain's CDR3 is CASSINGRNEQFF. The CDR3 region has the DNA TGTGCCAGCAGCATAAATGGACGCAATGAGCAGTTCTTC.

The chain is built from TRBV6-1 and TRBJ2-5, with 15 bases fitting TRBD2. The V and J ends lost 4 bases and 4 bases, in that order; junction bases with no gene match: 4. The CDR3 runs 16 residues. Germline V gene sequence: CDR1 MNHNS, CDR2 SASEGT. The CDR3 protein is CASSGGLAGGGETQYF. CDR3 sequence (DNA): TGTGCCAGCAGTGGGGGACTAGCGGGGGGAGGAGAGACCCAGTACTTC.

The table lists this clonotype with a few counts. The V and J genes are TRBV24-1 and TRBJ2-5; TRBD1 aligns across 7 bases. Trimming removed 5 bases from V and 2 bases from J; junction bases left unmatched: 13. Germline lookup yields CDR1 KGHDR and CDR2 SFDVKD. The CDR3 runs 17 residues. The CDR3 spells CATSGRTGLNLQETQYF. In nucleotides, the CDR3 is TGTGCCACCAGTGGGAGGACAGGCCTTAACCTACAAGAGACCCAGTACTTC.

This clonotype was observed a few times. The CDR3, as DNA: TGCGCCAGCAGCTTAAGGGGAATAGAGGATACGCAGTATTTT. It specifies CASSLRGIEDTQYF. The genes are TRBV5-1 and TRBJ2-3, with D possibly being TRBD1 (5 bases). Trimming removed 2 bases at V and 6 bases at J, with 13 bases between. This CDR3 contains 14 residues. Germline V CDR1 and CDR2: SGHRS, YFSETQ.

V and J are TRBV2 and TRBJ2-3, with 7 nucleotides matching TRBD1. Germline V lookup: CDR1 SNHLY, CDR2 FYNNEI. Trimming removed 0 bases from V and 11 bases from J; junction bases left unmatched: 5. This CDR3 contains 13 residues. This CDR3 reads CASSEAQGLLQYF. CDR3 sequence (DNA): TGTGCCAGCAGTGAAGCACAGGGGCTCTTGCAGTATTTT.

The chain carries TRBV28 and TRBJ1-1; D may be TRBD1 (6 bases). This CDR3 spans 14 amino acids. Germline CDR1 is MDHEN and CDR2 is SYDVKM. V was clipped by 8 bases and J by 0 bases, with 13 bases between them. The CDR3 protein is CASRAGTMNTEAFF. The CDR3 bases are TGTGCCAGCCGCGCCGGGACAATGAACACTGAAGCTTTCTTT.

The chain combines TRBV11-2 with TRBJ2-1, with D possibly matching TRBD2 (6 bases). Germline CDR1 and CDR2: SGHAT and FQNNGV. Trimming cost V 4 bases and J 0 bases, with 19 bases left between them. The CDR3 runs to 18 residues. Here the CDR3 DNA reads TGTGCCAGCAGCTGGACGCCGGAGGCGACTAGCTCCTACAATGAGCAGTTCTTC. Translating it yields CASSWTPEATSSYNEQFF.

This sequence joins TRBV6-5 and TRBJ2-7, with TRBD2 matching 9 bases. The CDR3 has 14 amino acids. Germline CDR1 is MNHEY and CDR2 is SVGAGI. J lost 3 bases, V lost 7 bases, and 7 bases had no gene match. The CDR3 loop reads CASTLAGEGYEQYF. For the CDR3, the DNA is TGTGCCAGCACCTTAGCGGGGGAAGGCTACGAGCAGTACTTC.

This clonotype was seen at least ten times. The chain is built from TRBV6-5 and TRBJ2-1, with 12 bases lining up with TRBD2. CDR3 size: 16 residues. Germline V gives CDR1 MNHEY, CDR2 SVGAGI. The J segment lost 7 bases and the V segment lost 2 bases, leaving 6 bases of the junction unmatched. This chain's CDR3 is CASSYGASGGANEQFF. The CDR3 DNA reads TGTGCCAGCAGTTACGGGGCTAGCGGGGGGGCAAATGAGCAGTTCTTC.

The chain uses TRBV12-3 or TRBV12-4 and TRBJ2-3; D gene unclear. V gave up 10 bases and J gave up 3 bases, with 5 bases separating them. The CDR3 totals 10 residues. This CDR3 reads CATSTDTQYF. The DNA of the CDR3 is TGTGCCACCTCGACAGATACGCAGTATTTT.

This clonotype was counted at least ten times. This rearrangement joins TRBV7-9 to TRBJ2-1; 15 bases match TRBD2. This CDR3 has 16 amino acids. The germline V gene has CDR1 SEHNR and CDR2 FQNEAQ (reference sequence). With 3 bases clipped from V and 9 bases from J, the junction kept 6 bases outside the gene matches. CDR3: CASSFGLAGGQSEQFF. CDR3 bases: TGTGCCAGCAGCTTCGGACTAGCGGGGGGGCAGAGTGAGCAGTTCTTC.

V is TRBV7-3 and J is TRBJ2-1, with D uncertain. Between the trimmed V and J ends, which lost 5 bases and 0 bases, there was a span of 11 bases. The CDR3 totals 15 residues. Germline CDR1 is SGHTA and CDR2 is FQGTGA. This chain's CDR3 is CASSTGTSSYNEQFF. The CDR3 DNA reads TGTGCCAGCAGCACCGGCACGAGCTCCTACAATGAGCAGTTCTTC.

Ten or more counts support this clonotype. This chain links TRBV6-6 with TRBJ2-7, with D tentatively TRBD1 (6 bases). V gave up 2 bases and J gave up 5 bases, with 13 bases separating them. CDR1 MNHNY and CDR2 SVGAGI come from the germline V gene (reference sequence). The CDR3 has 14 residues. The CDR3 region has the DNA TGTGCCAGCAGTTACCGAGAACAGGGTAACGAGCAGTACGTC. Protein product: CASSYREQGNEQYV.

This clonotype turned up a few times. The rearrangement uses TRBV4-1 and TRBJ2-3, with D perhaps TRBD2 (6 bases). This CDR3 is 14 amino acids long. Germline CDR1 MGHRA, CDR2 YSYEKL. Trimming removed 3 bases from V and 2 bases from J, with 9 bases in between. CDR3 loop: CASSQRGPTDTQYF. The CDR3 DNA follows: TGCGCCAGCAGCCAGCGGGGACCCACAGATACGCAGTATTTT.

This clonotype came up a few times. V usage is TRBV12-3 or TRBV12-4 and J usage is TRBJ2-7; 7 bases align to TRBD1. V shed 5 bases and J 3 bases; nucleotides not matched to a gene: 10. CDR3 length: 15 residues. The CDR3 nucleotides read TGTGCCAGCAGTCCCTTTGAGGGGGACAGCTACGAGCAGTACTTC. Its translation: CASSPFEGDSYEQYF.

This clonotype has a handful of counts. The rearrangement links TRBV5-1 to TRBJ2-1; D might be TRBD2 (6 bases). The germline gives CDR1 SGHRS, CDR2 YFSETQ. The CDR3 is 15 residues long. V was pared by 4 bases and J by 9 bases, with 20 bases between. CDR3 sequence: CASSPQTSDGGEQFF. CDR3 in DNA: TGCGCCAGCAGCCCACAGACTAGTGACGGGGGTGAGCAGTTCTTC.